The rows below give T cell receptor beta chains drawn from one sample of a study of Ad26.COV2.S vaccination and SARS-CoV-2 variants. Generated by immunoSEQ multiplex PCR, the TCRdb table keeps only in-frame clones and is missing some. The sample comprises around 370,000 clones, 70% to 90% of which are singletons, and around 3% rests with the top ten. Sequenced material: peripheral blood, taken in a trial of Ad26.COV2.S vaccine versus placebo. The receptors derive from a person aged 18-60 years who received the Ad26.COV2.S COVID-19 vaccine or a placebo. CDR3s leave out the opening cysteine and the closing phenylalanine or tryptophan. Some rows mark clone size as missing; the rest say once, few, many or name a class of expanded clone.

v_gene	abundance	j_gene	CDR3aa
TRBV7-9	NA	TRBJ2-2	ASSLEEYHTGELF
TRBV6-9	NA	TRBJ1-5	ARGREEYNQPQH
TRBV27	NA	TRBJ2-5	ASSFLALGGTQY
TRBV19	NA	TRBJ1-5	ASSILGGGYQPQH
TRBV18	few	TRBJ2-1	ASSLRQGDNEQF
TRBV5-4	NA	TRBJ1-1	ASSSGSQQHTEAF
TRBV4-1	NA	TRBJ2-7	ASSEGAGYEQY
TRBV3-1/TRBV3-2	few	TRBJ2-7	ASSPRGDEGEQY
TRBV7-2	NA	TRBJ2-1	ASSLDSGGAYNEQF
TRBV9	NA	TRBJ2-7	ASSVGGTETYEQY
TRBV10-1	NA	TRBJ2-5	ASSRDSQETQY
TRBV7-6	once	TRBJ2-3	ASSPSGGLGDTQY
TRBV18	NA	TRBJ2-4	ASSSQGSKNIQY
TRBV10-2	NA	TRBJ2-3	ASYRGPLNIHTDTQY
TRBV3-1/TRBV3-2	NA	TRBJ1-2	ASSSPRGTNYGYT
TRBV7-9	NA	TRBJ1-4	ASSNRVAVEKLF
TRBV30	NA	TRBJ2-5	AWRGGWETQY
TRBV27	NA	TRBJ2-5	ASSLEGQETQY
TRBV5-4	once	TRBJ2-5	ASSLFISSGGEETQY
TRBV11-2	few	TRBJ2-2	ASSKTREVTGELF
TRBV18	NA	TRBJ2-7	ASSPIRGFNPGEQY
TRBV29-1	NA	TRBJ2-5	SVGGPTSGREETQY
TRBV3-1/TRBV3-2	once	TRBJ2-7	ASSRPGGREYEQY
TRBV6-5	NA	TRBJ1-1	ASSSPNTEAF
TRBV10-2	few	TRBJ1-6	ASKADIGSPLH
TRBV13	NA	TRBJ2-1	ASSQTNRGEQF
TRBV15	NA	TRBJ2-3	ATSTLKDTQY
TRBV5-5	NA	TRBJ2-1	ASSRTGGPDEQF
TRBV11-3	NA	TRBJ1-2	ASSLAGGNGYT
TRBV18	NA	TRBJ1-1	ASSPFVGAGNTEAF
TRBV20-1	NA	TRBJ2-7	SASTRSSYEQY
TRBV24-1	NA	TRBJ2-3	ATSDRAQGIHTDTQY
TRBV29-1	NA	TRBJ1-6	SVKDWDRNNSPLH
TRBV5-1	NA	TRBJ2-5	ASSFGTKQETQY
TRBV5-5	NA	TRBJ2-7	ASSLDSRGTGAGEQY
TRBV6-5	once	TRBJ2-1	ASSSYGGNEQF
TRBV30	NA	TRBJ2-1	AWGHDNNEQF
TRBV4-3	NA	TRBJ2-7	ASSQAIAGGAYEQY
TRBV25-1	NA	TRBJ2-1	ASRPGTGYEQF
TRBV2	NA	TRBJ2-7	ASMGTGRGYEQY
TRBV4-1	NA	TRBJ2-7	ASSQAEFYEQY
TRBV5-1	NA	TRBJ1-1	ASNSAGGREAF
TRBV3-1/TRBV3-2	few	TRBJ2-3	ASSQVQGSATDTQY
TRBV18	NA	TRBJ2-7	ASSPGAEQY
TRBV5-4	NA	TRBJ2-7	ASRPTGSPSYEQY
TRBV28	once	TRBJ2-5	ASSLGRSQETQY
TRBV6-5	once	TRBJ2-1	ASSYSTSGHNEQF
TRBV27	NA	TRBJ2-2	ASSFLGQGSGELF
TRBV3-1/TRBV3-2	NA	TRBJ2-2	ASSQGFWGSGELF
TRBV5-1	NA	TRBJ2-7	ASSLGLAGGPEQY
TRBV5-1	once	TRBJ2-2	ASSPSLRGRTGELF